This T cell receptor (beta chain) was retrieved from a study of T cell responses to AZD1222 COVID-19 vaccine (TCRdb year 2021). Describing the broader study: Because spike-specific TCR depth and breadth did not differ between the two schedules, AZD1222 recipients who got a second dose at roughly 4 weeks were pooled with those who got a second dose at roughly 12 weeks. TCR sequencing covered over 230 trial participants: approximately 200 given two doses of AZD1222 and 26 given two doses of MenACWY control vaccine. Trial participants were enrolled by age into subgroups of 18-55, 56-69 and 70-plus years, and roughly 150, 30 and 60 TCR-sequenced participants, respectively, were included in these subgroups. General study outcomes and caveats: The vaccine-associated CD4 TCRs covered the entire spike protein, and the dominant responses fell in regions 160-218 and 743-854. Epitopes outside the regions mutated in the B.1.351 and B.1.1.7 variants were reportedly recognized by nearly half of the unique spike-specific TCRs. Most participants were white British and females outnumbered males, and the authors suggested that clonal diversity may have been underestimated. Only five to seven AZD1222 recipients were SARS-CoV-2 seropositive at baseline, limiting conclusions about previously exposed vaccinees. Because no day 14 peak-response samples were available, repertoires were characterized only after the peak T cell response. After two AZD1222 doses, spike-specific TCR breadth and depth were significantly higher than at day 0 and than in MenACWY recipients. The 56-69-year group was small, and its depth increase did not reach significance, likely because of low power.

Comments on this clone: Its antigen is still unknown. The sample holds no much larger clone one base away, and base qualities are not on file.

The CDR3 regions of human TCRbeta chains were analyzed by immunosequencing. In the authors' own workflow: TCRs in the repertoires were matched against a reference library of SARS-CoV-2-specific TCRs that had been generated with the MIRA antigen-specificity platform. Breadth was defined as the fraction of unique TCRs that were SARS-CoV-2-associated, and depth was defined as the fraction of total T cells that were SARS-CoV-2-associated. Using the MIRA data, every spike-specific TCR was mapped to the spike region that the TCR reacted to and assigned to either a CD4 or a CD8 class. Log10-transformed breadth and depth values were compared by one-way ANOVA with Sidak's multiple comparisons tests. In its TCRdb copy, this immuneACCESS table keeps in-frame sequences only and misses some clones. Where compared with another copy, unresolved V genes explain less than half of these, and the others have no known cause. V, J and clone size were drawn from that table, and D and trimming were deduced from the DNA. The sample profile shows about 180,000 clones; around 90% of them were found once. Approximately 7.7% of the sample is taken by the ten largest.

The time point label for this specimen denotes: baseline before first vaccination. Vaccinee samples were obtained from the UK trials COV001 and COV002, which included a single-blind randomized controlled phase 2/3 trial of AZD1222 (ChAdOx1 nCoV-19) in healthy adults. Trial participant PBMC samples were collected at day 0 and day 28 after the second dose for TCRbeta chain sequencing. This clonotype was obtained from an adult in good health. Sequencing used peripheral blood, obtained on day 0 of AZD1222 vaccination.

The sequence in DNA is TGTGCCAGCAGTTATTCTCCCAACTCACCCCTCCACTTT. This encodes CASSYSPNSPLHF. The chain is encoded by TRBV6-9 joined to TRBJ1-6; the D gene assignment is ambiguous. V was cut back by 0 bases and J by 10 bases, leaving a gap of 7 bases between them. The CDR3 numbers 13 residues from cysteine through phenylalanine. The kept DNA is CDR3 alone, 39 bases in frame from the first base. From a lookup of the germline V gene, CDR1 and CDR2 are MNHGY and SVAAGI.